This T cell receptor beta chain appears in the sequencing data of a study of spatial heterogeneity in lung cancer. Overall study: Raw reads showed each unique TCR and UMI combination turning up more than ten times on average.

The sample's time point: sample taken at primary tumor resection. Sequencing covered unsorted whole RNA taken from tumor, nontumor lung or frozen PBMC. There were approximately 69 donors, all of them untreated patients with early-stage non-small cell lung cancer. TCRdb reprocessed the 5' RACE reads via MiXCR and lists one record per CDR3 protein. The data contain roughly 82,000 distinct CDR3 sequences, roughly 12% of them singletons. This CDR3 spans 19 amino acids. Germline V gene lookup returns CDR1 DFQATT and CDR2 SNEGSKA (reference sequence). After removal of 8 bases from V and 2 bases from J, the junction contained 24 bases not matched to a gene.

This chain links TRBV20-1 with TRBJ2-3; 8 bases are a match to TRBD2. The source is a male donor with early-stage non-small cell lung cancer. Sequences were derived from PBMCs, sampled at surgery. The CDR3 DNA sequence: TGCAGTTCCTATGGGGGTTGGAGCGGGAGTCTAAGGAACACAGATACGCAGTATTTT. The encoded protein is CSSYGGWSGSLRNTDTQYF.